The clone carrying this TCR beta chain was observed a few times. Its antigen is unidentified. The data stem from a study of T cells after posttransplantation cyclophosphamide. Study-level findings and limits: Donor CD8+ memory clones often dominated recipient blood repertoires at later times. Tissue-infiltrating T cells from skin or gut overlapped little with blood T cells.

V gave up 6 bases and J gave up 6 bases; unmatched junction bases: 3. This CDR3 is built from 14 residues. In germline, CDR1 is SNHLY, CDR2 FYNNEI. The repertoire was sequenced with immunoSEQ multiplex PCR; TCRdb's copy has only in-frame clones and lacks some. Among about 24,000 clones listed, roughly 83% were seen once. The V and J genes are TRBV2 and TRBJ2-2, with 11 bases aligning to TRBD2. The receptor's source is a woman aged 55 to 70 with a blood cancer, CMV-positive, and with a related stem cell donor. Sequenced material: PBMCs. CDR3 region: CASRLAGVSGELFF. In DNA, the CDR3 is TGTGCCAGCAGACTAGCGGGAGTGTCCGGGGAGCTGTTTTTT. Supplemented by reference TRBV2 and TRBJ2-2, the full variable domain reads EPEVTQTPSHQVTQMGQEVILRCVPISNHLYFYWYRQILGQKVEFLVSFYNNEISEKSEIFDDQFSVERPDGSNFTLKIRSTKLEDSAMYFCASRLAGVSGELFFGEGSRLTVL.